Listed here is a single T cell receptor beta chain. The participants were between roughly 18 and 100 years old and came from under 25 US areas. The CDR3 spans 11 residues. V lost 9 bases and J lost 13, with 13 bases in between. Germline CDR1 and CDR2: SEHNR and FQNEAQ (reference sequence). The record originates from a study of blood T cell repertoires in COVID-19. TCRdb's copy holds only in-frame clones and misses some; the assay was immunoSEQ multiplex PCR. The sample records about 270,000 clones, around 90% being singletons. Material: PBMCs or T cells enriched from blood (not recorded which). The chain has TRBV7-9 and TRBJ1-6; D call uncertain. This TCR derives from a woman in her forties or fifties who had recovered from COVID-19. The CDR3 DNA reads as TGTGCCAGGGGGAGACGAGGGCCCCTCCACTTT. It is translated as CARGRRGPLHF.